This T cell receptor (beta chain) was retrieved from a study of technical replicates of blood from a handful of donors. The repertoire was sequenced with immunoSEQ multiplex PCR; TCRdb's copy has only in-frame clones and lacks some. The sample has around 92,000 clones, about 95% seen once; the top ten hold about 0.21%. Sequencing was performed on T cells isolated from PBMCs. The TCR sequence derives from a human donor in good health.

This chain's CDR3 is CASSSTQGYTYGYTF. The CDR3, as DNA: TGTGCCAGCAGCTCTACACAGGGTTATACATATGGCTACACCTTC. The chain has TRBV5-5 and TRBJ1-2; weak D call: TRBD1 (6 bases). The germline V gene encodes CDR1 SGHKS and CDR2 YYEKEE (reference sequence). Deletions cut 3 bases from V and 5 bases from J, with 17 bases between. CDR3 length: 15 residues.